These 29 T cell receptor beta chains were all obtained from the same sample, sequenced in a study of blood T cell repertoires in COVID-19. Only in-frame clones appear in the TCRdb table, and some are missing; sequencing was by immunoSEQ multiplex PCR. The sample lists under 400,000 clones; approximately 88% were seen once. Sequencing was done on a sample of peripheral blood. These receptors originate from a woman in her 30s with COVID-19, enrolled during active disease.

The chain employs TRBV2 and TRBJ1-1, with D hard to call. The germline V and J ends were trimmed by 7 bases and 1 base, with 7 bases remaining between them. The CDR3 runs 12 residues. In germline, CDR1 is SNHLY, CDR2 FYNNEI. The CDR3 DNA sequence: TGTGCCAGCAATATCTGGAACACTGAAGCTTTCTTT. Amino acid sequence: CASNIWNTEAFF.

The CDR3 protein is CASSPRDSEKLFF. CDR3 nucleotide sequence: TGTGCCAGCAGTCCGCGGGACAGCGAAAAACTGTTTTTT. The chain couples TRBV28 to TRBJ1-4; TRBD1 matches at 7 bases. The CDR3 is 13 amino acids. V shed 5 bases and J 8 bases; nucleotides not matched to a gene: 5. Germline V gene data show CDR1 as MDHEN and CDR2 as SYDVKM.

The rearrangement links TRBV7-8 to TRBJ2-5; tentatively, D is TRBD2 (5 bases). Germline CDR1 and CDR2: SGHVS and FQNEAQ. The V gene lost 2 bases and the J gene lost 3 bases, with 10 bases spanning the gap. The CDR3 loop spans 14 amino acids. The chain's CDR3 is CASSLPLAEETQYF. The CDR3 nucleotides are TGTGCCAGCAGCTTACCCCTAGCAGAAGAGACCCAGTACTTC.

This clone came up once. The J gene is TRBJ2-1, the V gene TRBV7-6; 9 nucleotides align to TRBD2. V lost 5 bases to trimming and J lost 4 bases; unmatched junction nucleotides: 9. The germline V gene encodes CDR1 SGHVS and CDR2 FNYEAQ. The CDR3 contains 16 residues. CDR3 region: CASSLMSAGGYNEQFF. In DNA, the CDR3 is TGTGCCAGCAGCCTAATGTCTGCGGGGGGGTACAATGAGCAGTTCTTC.

The V gene is TRBV25-1, the J gene TRBJ2-3; 9 bases match TRBD1. The germline V gene encodes CDR1 MGHDK and CDR2 SYGVNS. J was trimmed by 8 bases and V by 4 bases; bases with no gene match: 4. CDR3 length: 13 amino acids. CDR3 sequence reads: CASSVGTGSTQYF. For the CDR3, the DNA is TGTGCCAGCAGTGTCGGGACAGGGAGTACGCAGTATTTT.

The chain's CDR3 is CASSKWTGSEAFF. In DNA form, the CDR3 reads TGTGCCAGCAGTAAATGGACAGGGAGTGAAGCTTTCTTT. The V gene is TRBV12-3 or TRBV12-4, the J gene TRBJ1-1, with 8 bases lining up with TRBD1. The CDR3 runs to 13 residues. The V gene end was trimmed by 5 bases and the J gene end by 7 bases; junction bases not matched to a gene: 6.

The chain links TRBV24-1 to TRBJ1-1; TRBD1 matches 8 bases. The germline V gene encodes CDR1 KGHDR and CDR2 SFDVKD. This CDR3 is built from 16 residues. J was trimmed by 5 bases and V by 2 bases; bases with no gene match: 9. CDR3 residues: CATSDSPGGEYTEAFF. CDR3 DNA: TGTGCCACCAGTGATTCGCCAGGGGGCGAGTATACTGAAGCTTTCTTT.

The gene calls are TRBV5-6 and TRBJ1-1; no firm D call. The ends were cut back, 2 bases at V and 0 bases at J, with 8 bases in the middle. Germline CDR1 reads SGHDT; CDR2 reads YYEEEE. The CDR3 has 14 amino acids. The CDR3 region has the DNA TGTGCCAGCAGCTTACAGAGAATGAACACTGAAGCTTTCTTT. This translates into CASSLQRMNTEAFF.

The V and J genes are TRBV19 and TRBJ1-5; maybe TRBD1 (5 bases). Germline CDR1 LNHDA, CDR2 SQIVND (reference sequence). This CDR3 has 13 amino acids. Trimming left V 5 bases short and J 7 bases short, with 12 bases between. CDR3 sequence reads: CASSLGQGQPQHF. The DNA for the CDR3 is TGTGCCAGTAGTCTCGGGCAGGGACAGCCCCAGCATTTT. The full variable domain, its missing parts supplied by reference TRBV19 and TRBJ1-5, is DGGITQSPKYLFRKEGQNVTLSCEQNLNHDAMYWYRQDPGQGLRLIYYSQIVNDFQKGDIAEGYSVSREKKESFPLTVTSAQKNPTAFYLCASSLGQGQPQHFGDGTRLSIL.

This chain links TRBV18 with TRBJ2-2; perhaps TRBD2 as D (5 bases). Trimming removed 3 bases at V and 6 bases at J, with 14 bases between. The CDR3 extends over 15 amino acids. The germline gives CDR1 KGHSH, CDR2 LQKENI. DNA of the CDR3: TGTGCCAGCTCACCGGCGACTACCGGTTCCGGGGAGCTGTTTTTT. Encoded protein: CASSPATTGSGELFF.

In its sample, this clone was seen many times. The V gene is TRBV7-9, the J gene TRBJ2-3; tentatively, D is TRBD2 (6 bases). V lost 6 bases, J lost 5 bases, and 9 bases lay in between. The CDR3 totals 12 residues. From germline, CDR1 is SEHNR and CDR2 FQNEAQ (reference sequence). CDR3 sequence (DNA): TGTGCCAGCAGGGCGGGGTTAGATACGCAGTATTTT. Protein: CASRAGLDTQYF.

The J gene is TRBJ2-2, the V gene TRBV27, with D perhaps TRBD1 (5 bases). Between the trimmed V and J ends, which lost 6 bases and 2 bases, there was a span of 16 bases. The CDR3 consists of 16 residues. The V gene's germline CDR1 is MNHEY and CDR2 SMNVEV (reference sequence). The DNA for the CDR3 is TGTGCCAGCAGCCCCCTCAGGGCTTCCAACACCGGGGAGCTGTTTTTT. Translating it yields CASSPLRASNTGELFF.

This clone appeared a single time. In DNA form, the CDR3 reads TGTGCCAGCAGCCAGAGGGACAGGGGGCGACCTGCCCAAAAACTGTTTTTT. This codes for CASSQRDRGRPAQKLFF. This chain joins TRBV5-4 and TRBJ1-4, with TRBD1 matching over 12 bases. Germline-derived CDR1 and CDR2 are SGHNT and YYREEE (reference sequence). V was pared by 4 bases and J by 9 bases, with 13 bases of the junction left unmatched. This CDR3 region has 17 residues.

This clone was seen only once. CDR3 bases: TGTGCCAGCAGTCCCCCCGGCTGGGACAGGGGGACGAAAAATGAGCAGTTCTTC. Its protein is CASSPPGWDRGTKNEQFF. This chain connects TRBV6-6 to TRBJ2-1, with TRBD1 matching 11 bases. J lost 7 bases, V lost 5 bases, and 16 bases had no gene match. Per germline, CDR1 MNHNY and CDR2 SVGAGI (reference sequence). CDR3 length equals 18 residues.

This clone was seen only a few times. The rearrangement uses TRBV28 and TRBJ1-6; 8 nucleotides align to TRBD1. CDR1 and CDR2 from the germline V gene are MDHEN and SYDVKM. V dropped 5 bases and J dropped 5; count of bases not matched to a gene: 5. The CDR3 extends over 15 amino acids. CDR3 sequence: CASSRADRDNSPLHF. The CDR3 DNA is TGTGCCAGCAGTCGCGCGGACAGGGATAATTCACCCCTCCACTTT.

The chain employs TRBV5-6 and TRBJ2-1; 7 nucleotides line up with TRBD2. The V and J ends lost 3 bases and 4 bases, in that order; junction bases with no gene match: 7. CDR3 length equals 15 residues. CDR1 and CDR2 (germline): SGHDT, YYEEEE. CDR3 residues: CASSWAGVVYNEQFF. The DNA for the CDR3 is TGTGCCAGCAGCTGGGCGGGGGTGGTATACAATGAGCAGTTCTTC.

The chain recombines TRBV5-4 with TRBJ2-5, with 9 nucleotides matching TRBD2. The CDR3 is 15 amino acids. V lost 4 bases and J lost 5; bases outside the gene matches: 9. Germline-derived CDR1 and CDR2 are SGHNT and YYREEE (reference sequence). The DNA for the CDR3 is TGTGCCAGCAGCCCCGCGGGGGGGGCGAGGGAGACCCAGTACTTC. It specifies CASSPAGGARETQYF.

The chain joins TRBV30 to TRBJ1-3; maybe TRBD1 (6 bases). Trimming left V 2 bases short and J 4 bases short, with 12 bases between. From germline, CDR1 is GTSNPN and CDR2 SVGIG (reference sequence). The length of the CDR3 is 14 residues. In DNA form, the CDR3 reads TGTGCCTGGAGTAGGCAGGGGACGGGAAACACCATATATTTT. Its protein is CAWSRQGTGNTIYF.

About this clone: An end of the junction does not agree with germline; a read error may underlie this. This chain uses TRBV7-8 with TRBJ2-3; no clear D. The germline V gene encodes CDR1 SGHVS and CDR2 FQNEAQ. CDR3 length: 13 residues. The CDR3 DNA reads as TGTGCCAGCAGCTTAATTAGCATAGATACGCAGTATTTT. This codes for CASSLISIDTQYF.

The J gene is TRBJ1-1, the V gene TRBV7-2, with 8 bases identical to TRBD1. Unmatched junction bases numbered 9, after V lost 2 bases and J lost 4 bases. This CDR3 has 16 residues. Looked up from germline, CDR1 is SGHTA and CDR2 is FQGNSA. The CDR3 spells CASSLSAGGASTEAFF. The CDR3 DNA follows: TGTGCCAGCAGCTTAAGTGCAGGGGGCGCGAGCACTGAAGCTTTCTTT.

The V gene is TRBV3-1 (or the pseudogene TRBV3-2), the J gene TRBJ2-1, with TRBD2 matching 8 bases. Unmatched junction bases numbered 11, after V lost 3 bases and J lost 7 bases. This CDR3 is 16 amino acids long. Germline CDR1 and CDR2: LGHDT and YNNKEL (reference sequence). This chain's CDR3 is CASSHAPGGHRNEQFF. The CDR3 DNA sequence: TGTGCCAGCAGCCACGCCCCGGGGGGGCATCGTAATGAGCAGTTCTTC.

V and J are TRBV14 and TRBJ2-5; TRBD2 matches at 7 bases. Trimming cost V 1 base and J 4 bases; bases outside gene matches: 3. The CDR3 contains 14 residues. Germline V CDR1 and CDR2: SGHDN, FVKESK. CDR3 in amino acids: CASSQGLAPETQYF. The CDR3 nucleotides read TGTGCCAGCAGCCAAGGACTAGCCCCAGAGACCCAGTACTTC.

The rearrangement links TRBV9 to TRBJ1-5, with D unclear. Trimming cost V 4 bases and J 1 base, with 9 bases left between them. CDR3 length equals 14 residues. Germline loops: CDR1 SGDLS, CDR2 YYNGEE. CDR3 DNA: TGTGCCAGCAGCTCAACAGACAGCAATCAGCCCCAGCATTTT. This gives the protein CASSSTDSNQPQHF.

V usage is TRBV7-2 and J usage is TRBJ1-2; no reliable D call. The V gene's germline CDR1 is SGHTA and CDR2 FQGNSA. V lost 9 bases and J 2 bases, leaving 10 bases between the germline ends. The CDR3 consists of 12 residues. The DNA of the CDR3 is TGTGCCAGTATTTCCAGGAACTATGGCTACACCTTC. This sequence encodes CASISRNYGYTF. Full variable domain (remainder filled in from reference TRBV7-2 and TRBJ1-2): GAGVSQSPSNKVTEKGKDVELRCDPISGHTALYWYRQSLGQGLEFLIYFQGNSAPDKSGLPSDRFSAERTGGSVSTLTIQRTQQEDSAVYLCASISRNYGYTFGSGTRLTVV.

This chain joins TRBV19 and TRBJ2-1, with TRBD1 matching over 12 bases. The germline gives CDR1 LNHDA, CDR2 SQIVND (reference sequence). The CDR3 has 14 amino acids. V lost 5 bases to trimming and J lost 9 bases; unmatched junction nucleotides: 5. The CDR3 DNA reads as TGTGCCAGTAGTGTGGGACAGGGGGCAGGTGAGCAGTTCTTC. It specifies CASSVGQGAGEQFF.

The chain links TRBV7-2 to TRBJ2-7; D is uncertain. Per germline, CDR1 SGHTA and CDR2 FQGNSA. The V gene lost 3 bases and the J gene lost 4 bases, with 7 bases spanning the gap. The CDR3 sequence is 12 residues long. This CDR3 reads CASSFPGYEQYF. The CDR3 DNA sequence: TGTGCCAGCAGCTTTCCCGGGTACGAGCAGTACTTC.

The rearrangement uses TRBV10-3 and TRBJ2-1; 9 positions agree with TRBD1. The V gene end was trimmed by 5 bases and the J gene end by 4 bases; junction bases not matched to a gene: 9. The CDR3 spans 16 residues. Germline assignment: CDR1 ENHRY and CDR2 SYGVKD. Written as DNA, the CDR3 is TGTGCCATCAGTCAGTTACAGGGGGCGAATTACAATGAGCAGTTCTTC. Translating gives CAISQLQGANYNEQFF.

The chain uses TRBV2 and TRBJ2-3; TRBD1 might be the D (5 bases). V was shortened by 2 bases and J by 1 base, with 10 bases between the two germline ends. The germline CDR1 and CDR2 sequences are SNHLY and FYNNEI. The length of the CDR3 is 15 residues. CDR3 DNA sequence: TGTGCCAGCAGTGAACACTTGGGGCGCACAGATACGCAGTATTTT. Translated: CASSEHLGRTDTQYF.

The chain joins TRBV7-2 to TRBJ2-5, with TRBD2 matching over 10 bases. Germline loops: CDR1 SGHTA, CDR2 FQGNSA. The length of the CDR3 is 14 residues. Unmatched junction bases numbered 6, after V lost 5 bases and J lost 6 bases. The CDR3 spells CASSLTTSGQTQYF. In nucleotides, the CDR3 is TGTGCCAGCAGCCTGACGACTAGCGGGCAGACCCAGTACTTC.